This T cell receptor beta chain comes out of a study of T cell responses to AZD1222 COVID-19 vaccine. Whole-study context: Second-dose intervals near 4 or 12 weeks were combined.

Notes on the study in general: Spike-specific TCR breadth and depth both grew after two AZD1222 doses. The span of vaccine-associated CD4 TCRs extended across spike, with dominance at 160-218 and 743-854. Of the AZD1222 recipients, only 5 to 7 were seropositive at baseline.

V lost 0 bases and J lost 6, with 12 bases in between. Germline assignment: CDR1 LNHNV and CDR2 YYDKDF (reference sequence). The CDR3 sequence is 14 residues long. Clones were sequenced by immunoSEQ multiplex PCR, and TCRdb holds only the in-frame ones, with some missing. The repertoire holds about 130,000 clones, with 93% as singletons. As regards this clone: Its antigen is not identified.

The chain carries TRBV15 and TRBJ2-7; unclear D gene. This TCR was sampled from an adult in good health. The sample was peripheral blood, taken on day 0 of AZD1222 vaccination. The CDR3, as DNA: TGTGCCACCAGCAGAGATCGTATTCTAAGCGAGCAGTACTTC. It specifies CATSRDRILSEQYF.